The clone carrying this T cell receptor (beta chain) was counted between two and nine times. The source of the sample is a study of T cell repertoires in cytomegalovirus infection. Study at large: Public signatures in TCR beta pointed to CMV infection and matching HLA type.

Each CDR3 protein is one row after TCRdb ran MiXCR on the reads. Of hundreds of thousands of distinct CDR3 sequences in the sample, 17% were seen once. V was cut by 9 bases and J by 0 bases, with 15 bases left in between. The CDR3 is 16 residues long. CDR1 is LNHDA and CDR2 is SQIVND in the germline V gene (reference sequence). The sequence was obtained from a human donor in good health (CMV status not recorded). Some clones in this sample may be carry-over from other donors' samples. The J gene is TRBJ2-6, the V gene TRBV19; D is possibly TRBD1 or TRBD2 (5 bases each). Sequencing was carried out using PBMCs. The CDR3 reads CASQGTAISGANVLTF. The CDR3 DNA is TGTGCCAGCCAAGGGACGGCTATCTCTGGGGCCAACGTCCTGACTTTC. The full variable domain, its missing parts supplied by reference TRBV19 and TRBJ2-6, is DGGITQSPKYLFRKEGQNVTLSCEQNLNHDAMYWYRQDPGQGLRLIYYSQIVNDFQKGDIAEGYSVSREKKESFPLTVTSAQKNPTAFYLCASQGTAISGANVLTFGAGSRLTVL.